A single sample is the source of the 30 T cell receptor beta chains below, sequenced in a study of cytomegalovirus exposure and HLA in healthy donors. The primer mix had 60 Vbeta and 13 Jbeta primers. Profiled with immunoSEQ multiplex PCR; TCRdb holds only in-frame clones, not every one. The sample has about 150,000 clones; roughly 80% are singletons. The sequenced sample consisted of PBMCs. The receptors shown here come from a young man in good health and CMV-seropositive.

The chain recombines TRBV27 with TRBJ1-5; D is unresolved. Trimming pared 4 bases from V and 0 bases from J, leaving 10 bases between. This CDR3 contains 15 residues. CDR1 and CDR2 from the germline V gene are MNHEY and SMNVEV (reference sequence). The DNA of the CDR3 is TGTGCCAGCAGTTCCCTACCTTATAGCAATCAGCCCCAGCATTTT. Translating gives CASSSLPYSNQPQHF.

The chain combines TRBV30 with TRBJ2-7; 9 bases are shared with TRBD1. The CDR3 consists of 12 residues. The J segment lost 3 bases and the V segment lost 3 bases, leaving 0 bases of the junction unmatched. Germline lookup yields CDR1 GTSNPN and CDR2 SVGIG (reference sequence). The CDR3 here is CAWRDRGYEQYF. Here the CDR3 DNA reads TGTGCCTGGAGGGACAGGGGCTACGAGCAGTACTTC.

The rearrangement uses TRBV30 and TRBJ2-1; 7 nucleotides align to TRBD2. Germline loops: CDR1 GTSNPN, CDR2 SVGIG (reference sequence). With 1 base clipped from V and 10 bases from J, the junction kept 7 bases outside the gene matches. The length of the CDR3 is 13 residues. CDR3: CAWSASGIGEQFF. The CDR3 DNA follows: TGTGCCTGGAGTGCCAGCGGGATCGGCGAGCAGTTCTTC.

This chain connects TRBV5-4 to TRBJ2-5; maybe TRBD2 (5 bases). Per germline, CDR1 SGHNT and CDR2 YYREEE (reference sequence). V was pared by 3 bases and J by 2 bases, with 17 bases between. The CDR3 is 16 residues long. The CDR3 region is CASSSISTTSQETQYF. CDR3 DNA sequence: TGTGCCAGCAGCTCCATTTCGACTACCTCACAAGAGACCCAGTACTTC. The whole variable domain, filled in from reference TRBV5-4 and TRBJ2-5, reads ETGVTQSPTHLIKTRGQQVTLRCSSQSGHNTVSWYQQALGQGPQFIFQYYREEENGRGNFPPRFSGLQFPNYSSELNVNALELDDSALYLCASSSISTTSQETQYFGPGTRLLVL.

The rearrangement uses TRBV27 and TRBJ1-5; 7 nucleotides match TRBD1. There are 15 residues in the CDR3. V was clipped by 9 bases and J by 0 bases; unmatched bases: 8. Germline CDR1 MNHEY, CDR2 SMNVEV (reference sequence). CDR3: CASAGTADSNQPQHF. DNA of the CDR3: TGTGCCAGTGCCGGGACAGCCGATAGCAATCAGCCCCAGCATTTT.

The V and J genes are TRBV5-1 and TRBJ1-5; D not resolved. The V end was cut by 1 base, the J end by 6 bases, with 11 bases between. Germline V lookup: CDR1 SGHRS, CDR2 YFSETQ. The CDR3 spans 14 residues. The CDR3 region is CASSLSGGSQPQHF. The CDR3 DNA reads TGCGCCAGCAGCTTGTCAGGAGGGAGTCAGCCCCAGCATTTT.

A note on this clone: The junction departs from germline at one end; a sequencing error may be responsible. The chain uses TRBV7-9 and TRBJ1-1, with 7 positions matching TRBD1. Germline-derived CDR1 and CDR2 are SEHNR and FQNEAQ (reference sequence). The CDR3 sequence is 13 residues long. The CDR3 DNA sequence: TGTTCCAGCAGCATTGACAGGGCCGGACCCCCTTTCTTT. Translated: CSSSIDRAGPPFF. The complete variable domain, with remaining parts taken from reference TRBV7-9 and TRBJ1-1, reads DTGVSQNPRHKITKRGQNVTFRCDPISEHNRLYWYRQTLGQGPEFLTYFQNEAQLEKSRLLSDRFSAERPKGSFSTLEIQRTEQGDSAMYLCSSSIDRAGPPFFGQGTRLTVV.

This chain connects TRBV30 to TRBJ2-7; TRBD2 is a possible D gene (6 bases). CDR1 and CDR2 from the germline V gene are GTSNPN and SVGIG (reference sequence). The V end lost 0 bases, the J end lost 5 bases, and 14 bases lay between the germline ends. The CDR3 runs to 14 residues. This CDR3 reads CAWSVGGSLNEQYF. CDR3 coding DNA: TGTGCCTGGAGTGTAGGAGGGAGTCTTAACGAGCAGTACTTC. Full variable domain (outside the CDR3, taken from reference TRBV30 and TRBJ2-7): SQTIHQWPATLVQPVGSPLSLECTVEGTSNPNLYWYRQAAGRGLQLLFYSVGIGQISSEVPQNLSASRPQDRQFILSSKKLLLSDSGFYLCAWSVGGSLNEQYFGPGTRLTVT.

The V call is TRBV29-1, the J call TRBJ1-1; tentatively, D is TRBD1 (6 bases). The CDR3 length is 12 residues. CDR1 is SQVTM and CDR2 is ANQGSEA in the germline V gene. V was trimmed by 7 bases and J by 11 bases, leaving 20 bases between them. CDR3: CSARQADVDAFF. The CDR3 DNA is TGCAGCGCGAGACAGGCGGACGTCGACGCTTTCTTT.

This clone was detected a few times. This rearrangement joins TRBV7-9 to TRBJ1-2; TRBD1 matches at 11 bases. This CDR3 spans 13 amino acids. The germline gives CDR1 SEHNR, CDR2 FQNEAQ (reference sequence). V shed 4 bases, J shed 6 bases, and the junction held 1 base outside the gene matches. This chain's CDR3 is CASSSDRGHGYTF. The CDR3 DNA reads TGTGCCAGCAGCTCGGACAGGGGGCATGGCTACACCTTC.

This clone was found a few times. The V and J genes are TRBV6-6 and TRBJ1-2; 10 bases map to TRBD1. Germline V gene sequence: CDR1 MNHNY, CDR2 SVGAGI (reference sequence). V lost 8 bases to trimming and J lost 4 bases; unmatched junction nucleotides: 7. The CDR3 loop spans 14 amino acids. CDR3 DNA: TGTGCCAGCGAGCCCGGGACAGGGGTCTATGGCTACACCTTC. Protein product: CASEPGTGVYGYTF.

This sequence joins TRBV5-1 and TRBJ2-1; D is unclear. Germline CDR1 and CDR2: SGHRS and YFSETQ. Trimming removed 5 bases at V and 0 bases at J, with 12 bases between. This CDR3 comprises 15 residues. This CDR3 is CASRFGYISYNEQFF. The DNA of the CDR3 is TGCGCCAGCAGGTTCGGGTATATCTCCTACAATGAGCAGTTCTTC.

The chain has TRBV7-9 and TRBJ1-4; 9 nucleotides line up with TRBD1. Germline V gene sequence: CDR1 SEHNR, CDR2 FQNEAQ (reference sequence). V lost 5 bases, J lost 3 bases, and 10 bases stayed unmatched. The CDR3 is 17 residues long. The CDR3 nucleotides are TGTGCCAGCAGCCCAGGGGACAGGGCGTTGGCTAATGAAAAACTGTTTTTT. Translated: CASSPGDRALANEKLFF.

This chain uses TRBV29-1 with TRBJ1-1; no reliable D call. The CDR3 spans 11 residues. The V end was cut by 5 bases, the J end by 1 base, with 5 bases between. Germline loops: CDR1 SQVTM, CDR2 ANQGSEA. The DNA of the CDR3 is TGCAGCGTTCACAAGAACACTGAAGCTTTCTTT. It translates to CSVHKNTEAFF.

This chain joins TRBV6-4 and TRBJ1-1; D remains ambiguous. The CDR3 has 15 amino acids. In germline, CDR1 is MRHNA, CDR2 SNTAGT. The V end was cut by 3 bases, the J end by 4 bases, with 15 bases between. CDR3: CASSESWVAGTEAFF. CDR3 nucleotides: TGTGCCAGCAGTGAGTCCTGGGTAGCTGGCACTGAAGCTTTCTTT.

This sequence joins TRBV28 and TRBJ2-7; D possibly corresponds to TRBD1 (6 bases). The ends were cut back, 2 bases at V and 2 bases at J, with 13 bases in the middle. Germline values: CDR1 MDHEN, CDR2 SYDVKM. The CDR3 has 15 residues. CDR3 region: CASSLSWDNAYEQYF. DNA for the CDR3: TGTGCCAGCAGTTTAAGTTGGGACAATGCCTACGAGCAGTACTTC.

V usage is TRBV29-1 and J usage is TRBJ1-4; D is unclear. CDR1 SQVTM and CDR2 ANQGSEA come from the germline V gene. The V gene lost 6 bases and the J gene lost 2 bases, with 10 bases spanning the gap. The CDR3 loop spans 13 amino acids. CDR3 in DNA: TGCAGCGTGGAGGGTGAGACTAATGAAAAACTGTTTTTT. This encodes CSVEGETNEKLFF.

A single count supports this clone. This chain uses TRBV10-2 with TRBJ1-2; 7 bases align to TRBD1. The J segment lost 2 bases and the V segment lost 6 bases, leaving 9 bases of the junction unmatched. Germline-derived CDR1 and CDR2 are WSHSY and SAAADI. The CDR3 sequence is 15 residues long. The CDR3 is CASRGNVQGNYGYTF. Here the CDR3 DNA reads TGCGCCAGCAGGGGGAACGTACAGGGGAACTATGGCTACACCTTC.

This sequence joins TRBV10-2 and TRBJ2-3; 8 positions agree with TRBD2. In germline, CDR1 is WSHSY, CDR2 SAAADI. V dropped 7 bases and J dropped 4; count of bases not matched to a gene: 7. The length of the CDR3 is 14 residues. This CDR3 reads CASKRELEADTQYF. In DNA, the CDR3 is TGCGCCAGCAAGCGGGAGCTCGAAGCAGATACGCAGTATTTT.

The chain combines TRBV6-1 with TRBJ1-1; tentative D call: TRBD1 (5 bases). The CDR3 length is 16 residues. The germline V gene encodes CDR1 MNHNS and CDR2 SASEGT. With 2 bases removed from V and 0 bases from J, the gap between germline ends came to 13 bases. CDR3 sequence: CASSESLQVLNTEAFF. CDR3 bases: TGTGCCAGCAGTGAAAGCCTACAGGTCCTGAACACTGAAGCTTTCTTT.

The chain is built from TRBV9 and TRBJ2-1; D gene ambiguous. Deletions cut 6 bases from V and 5 bases from J, with 9 bases between. CDR1 SGDLS and CDR2 YYNGEE come from the germline V gene. The CDR3 is 12 amino acids. The CDR3 bases are TGTGCCAGCAACCTAGGAGACAATGAGCAGTTCTTC. Its translation is CASNLGDNEQFF.

V gene TRBV30 combines with J gene TRBJ1-2; TRBD1 matches at 7 bases. The germline V gene has CDR1 GTSNPN and CDR2 SVGIG (reference sequence). V lost 8 bases to trimming and J lost 5 bases; unmatched junction nucleotides: 20. There are 16 residues in the CDR3. The CDR3 loop reads CARSRQGLTRGYGYTF. The CDR3, as DNA: TGTGCCCGGTCTCGACAGGGCTTAACACGGGGGTATGGCTACACCTTC.

V usage is TRBV7-8 and J usage is TRBJ2-7; D is possibly TRBD1 (6 bases). The CDR3 loop spans 14 amino acids. Germline loops: CDR1 SGHVS, CDR2 FQNEAQ. V was cut by 1 base and J by 2 bases, with 9 bases left in between. The CDR3 nucleotides read TGTGCCAGCAGCTTAGGCAGGGACACCTACGAGCAGTACTTC. Protein product: CASSLGRDTYEQYF. Full variable domain (rest looked up from reference TRBV7-8 and TRBJ2-7): GAGVSQSPRYKVAKRGQDVALRCDPISGHVSLFWYQQALGQGPEFLTYFQNEAQLDKSGLPSDRFFAERPEGSVSTLKIQRTQQEDSAVYLCASSLGRDTYEQYFGPGTRLTVT.

This chain joins TRBV27 and TRBJ2-3; a weak D match, TRBD1 (5 bases). Per germline, CDR1 MNHEY and CDR2 SMNVEV (reference sequence). The CDR3 runs to 15 residues. Trimming removed 0 bases at V and 3 bases at J, with 10 bases between. In nucleotides, the CDR3 is TGTGCCAGCAGTTTATCGAGGACATTAACAGATACGCAGTATTTT. It specifies CASSLSRTLTDTQYF.

The rearrangement uses TRBV27 and TRBJ1-5; D is perhaps TRBD1 (5 bases). With 10 bases removed from V and 3 bases from J, the gap between germline ends came to 13 bases. Per the germline V gene, CDR1 is MNHEY and CDR2 is SMNVEV (reference sequence). The CDR3 has 13 amino acids. The CDR3 nucleotides are TGTGCCACAAGTGGGGCACACAATCAGCCCCAGCATTTT. Translation: CATSGAHNQPQHF.

The chain recombines TRBV30 with TRBJ1-4; weak D call: TRBD1 (5 bases). This CDR3 contains 16 residues. Germline V gives CDR1 GTSNPN, CDR2 SVGIG (reference sequence). V was trimmed by 3 bases and J by 4 bases, leaving 18 bases between them. CDR3 residues: CAWSPGGWIDNEKLFF. DNA of the CDR3: TGTGCCTGGAGCCCTGGGGGGTGGATCGATAATGAAAAACTGTTTTTT. Full variable domain (remainder filled in from reference TRBV30 and TRBJ1-4): SQTIHQWPATLVQPVGSPLSLECTVEGTSNPNLYWYRQAAGRGLQLLFYSVGIGQISSEVPQNLSASRPQDRQFILSSKKLLLSDSGFYLCAWSPGGWIDNEKLFFGSGTQLSVL.

This clone has more than one count but fewer than ten. V and J are TRBV14 and TRBJ1-1, with 9 bases identical to TRBD1. CDR1 SGHDN and CDR2 FVKESK come from the germline V gene. CDR3 length: 13 amino acids. Unmatched junction bases numbered 3, after V lost 5 bases and J lost 5 bases. As DNA, the CDR3 is TGTGCCAGCAGCGCGACAGGGGGAACTGAAGCTTTCTTT. Its translation is CASSATGGTEAFF. The variable domain in full, completed from reference TRBV14 and TRBJ1-1, reads EAGVTQFPSHSVIEKGQTVTLRCDPISGHDNLYWYRRVMGKEIKFLLHFVKESKQDESGMPNNRFLAERTGGTYSTLKVQPAELEDSGVYFCASSATGGTEAFFGQGTRLTVV.

In its sample, this clone was seen a few times. The V gene is TRBV30, the J gene TRBJ2-3; D perhaps matches TRBD2 (5 bases). Germline V CDR1 and CDR2: GTSNPN, SVGIG (reference sequence). V lost 3 bases to trimming and J lost 6 bases, with 10 bases between them. The CDR3 sequence is 12 residues long. CDR3 nucleotide sequence: TGTGCCTGGAGGGACCGCGGGGATACGCAGTATTTT. Residues: CAWRDRGDTQYF.

The V gene is TRBV6-6, the J gene TRBJ2-2; D is possibly TRBD1 (5 bases). Looked up from germline, CDR1 is MNHNY and CDR2 is SVGAGI (reference sequence). The germline V and J ends were trimmed by 2 bases and 5 bases, with 12 bases remaining between them. The CDR3 is 15 amino acids. CDR3 protein: CASSYPTVSTGELFF. The DNA of the CDR3 is TGTGCCAGCAGTTACCCGACAGTATCTACCGGGGAGCTGTTTTTT.

This chain connects TRBV27 to TRBJ2-3; the match to TRBD1 covers 9 bases. Germline V gene lookup returns CDR1 MNHEY and CDR2 SMNVEV (reference sequence). J was trimmed by 1 base and V by 4 bases; bases with no gene match: 0. The CDR3 sequence is 14 residues long. The CDR3 bases are TGTGCCAGCAGTTGGACAGGGGGCACAGATACGCAGTATTTT. Translating it yields CASSWTGGTDTQYF.